The entry below gives a single T cell receptor beta chain sequence along with its context. Antigen specificity is unknown. The entry originates in a study of T cell responses to AZD1222 COVID-19 vaccine. Some clones are missing from TCRdb's copy, which holds only in-frame ones; the method was immunoSEQ multiplex PCR. This table has 190,000 or so clones, roughly 92% appearing once. With 1 base removed from V and 5 bases from J, the gap between germline ends came to 14 bases. CDR3 length equals 15 residues. Germline V CDR1 and CDR2: LGHDT, YNNKEL (reference sequence). Findings and limits, study-wide: Most donors were white British and more were female, and clonal diversity was possibly underestimated. Spike-specific TCR breadth and depth grew following two AZD1222 doses.

The chain recombines TRBV3-1 (or the pseudogene TRBV3-2) with TRBJ1-2; D uncertain. The TCR originated in an adult who received the AZD1222 COVID-19 vaccine. Sequenced material: peripheral blood, taken 28 days after the second AZD1222 dose. The CDR3 DNA sequence: TGTGCCAGCAGCCAAGGTCTGAGTGCGGGGTATGGCTACACCTTC. This translates into CASSQGLSAGYGYTF.